A single sample gave rise to the 30 T cell receptor beta chains below, sequenced in a study of early T cells in non-severe SARS-CoV-2 infection. MiXCR, run by TCRdb on the 5' RACE reads, gives a single entry per CDR3 protein. The sample yields roughly 83,000 distinct CDR3 sequences, 8% to 13% seen once. The specimen comprised whole blood, sampled at baseline. The source of these receptors is an adult who was a healthcare worker with PCR-confirmed SARS-CoV-2 infection or an uninfected control (not recorded which).

This clonotype occurred many times. This chain uses TRBV6-4 with TRBJ2-3; D unresolved. The CDR3 consists of 15 residues. Deletions cut 3 bases from V and 6 bases from J, with 16 bases between. The germline gives CDR1 MRHNA, CDR2 SNTAGT. As DNA, the CDR3 is TGTGCCAGCAGTGAGCGACACCCGGAGCCGGATACGCAGTATTTT. Protein product: CASSERHPEPDTQYF.

In its sample, this clonotype was seen a few times. V and J are TRBV7-9 and TRBJ2-3; the D gene is possibly TRBD2 (6 bases). V was pared by 5 bases and J by 4 bases, with 13 bases between. From germline, CDR1 is SEHNR and CDR2 FQNEAQ (reference sequence). There are 14 residues in the CDR3. DNA of the CDR3: TGTGCCAGCAGCAGAAGTGCGGGGTCAGATACGCAGTATTTT. This gives the protein CASSRSAGSDTQYF.

On this clonotype itself: A read error may explain this, as a much larger clone is one base away. The chain couples TRBV10-3 to TRBJ1-1; the match to TRBD1 covers 7 bases. From germline, CDR1 is ENHRY and CDR2 SYGVKD. The CDR3 sequence is 12 residues long. DNA for the CDR3: TGTACCATCGGGGACAGTTCCACTGAAGCTTTCTTT. This gives the protein CTIGDSSTEAFF.

This clonotype came up a few times. The rearrangement links TRBV2 to TRBJ1-3; perhaps TRBD1 as D (6 bases). V lost 5 bases and J 3 bases, leaving 8 bases between the germline ends. CDR1 is SNHLY and CDR2 is FYNNEI in the germline V gene. The CDR3 length is 13 residues. This CDR3 is CASSSGDGNTIYF. The DNA of the CDR3 is TGTGCCAGCAGTTCAGGGGATGGAAACACCATATATTTT.

This clonotype was counted between two and nine times. The chain joins TRBV19 to TRBJ1-4, with 8 bases fitting TRBD1. V dropped 3 bases and J dropped 8; count of bases not matched to a gene: 5. In germline, CDR1 is LNHDA, CDR2 SQIVND (reference sequence). There are 14 residues in the CDR3. CDR3: CASSIGQGIEKLFF. In nucleotides, the CDR3 is TGTGCCAGTAGTATCGGACAGGGAATCGAAAAACTGTTTTTT.

The chain uses TRBV7-9 and TRBJ2-7; 7 bases match TRBD1. CDR1 and CDR2 from the germline V gene are SEHNR and FQNEAQ (reference sequence). The CDR3 has 18 residues. V shed 4 bases and J 0 bases; nucleotides not matched to a gene: 15. The CDR3 region is CASSSYGTDQLFSYEQYF. The CDR3 DNA reads as TGTGCCAGCAGCTCTTACGGGACAGACCAGCTCTTCTCCTACGAGCAGTACTTC. The whole variable domain, filled in from reference TRBV7-9 and TRBJ2-7, reads DTGVSQNPRHKITKRGQNVTFRCDPISEHNRLYWYRQTLGQGPEFLTYFQNEAQLEKSRLLSDRFSAERPKGSFSTLEIQRTEQGDSAMYLCASSSYGTDQLFSYEQYFGPGTRLTVT.

In its sample, this clonotype was seen a few times. The rearrangement uses TRBV6-5 and TRBJ2-7, with 8 bases lining up with TRBD1. This CDR3 has 13 amino acids. Losses at the gene ends were 6 bases for V and 6 bases for J; bases not matched to a gene: 7. Germline lookup yields CDR1 MNHEY and CDR2 SVGAGI. The CDR3 bases are TGTGCCAGCAGCAGGACAGGGAATGGCGAGCAGTACTTC. Its protein product is CASSRTGNGEQYF.

This clonotype was recorded a few times. The chain carries TRBV28 and TRBJ1-3, with D tentatively TRBD1 (5 bases). Trimming shortened V by 10 bases and J by 4 bases, and 17 bases separated the two germline ends. The CDR3 consists of 14 residues. Germline CDR1 is MDHEN and CDR2 is SYDVKM. The DNA for the CDR3 is TGTGCCACCTTGGGGGAGGGGTCCGGAAACACCATATATTTT. Translating it yields CATLGEGSGNTIYF.

This chain connects TRBV20-1 to TRBJ1-5; TRBD1 might be the D (5 bases). This CDR3 is built from 14 residues. The V gene lost 6 bases and the J gene lost 5 bases, with 17 bases spanning the gap. From germline, CDR1 is DFQATT and CDR2 SNEGSKA (reference sequence). CDR3: CSATSAQGDQPQHF. DNA of the CDR3: TGCAGTGCGACAAGCGCGCAGGGCGATCAGCCCCAGCATTTT.

This chain links TRBV2 with TRBJ1-6; D call uncertain. Germline V lookup: CDR1 SNHLY, CDR2 FYNNEI. V lost 2 bases and J lost 6, with 11 bases in between. This CDR3 region has 15 residues. The CDR3 region is CASSESRRTNSPLHF. CDR3 bases: TGTGCCAGCAGTGAAAGCAGGCGGACTAATTCACCCCTCCACTTT.

This clonotype was found many times. The rearrangement links TRBV29-1 to TRBJ1-1, with D perhaps matching TRBD1 (5 bases). Germline-derived CDR1 and CDR2 are SQVTM and ANQGSEA. The CDR3 covers 13 residues. V was cut by 7 bases and J by 2 bases, with 14 bases left in between. The DNA for the CDR3 is TGCAGCGCTCGGACCCGGACAAACACTGAAGCTTTCTTT. Its protein is CSARTRTNTEAFF.

There are a few counts of this clonotype. The chain combines TRBV10-3 with TRBJ2-7; D assignment may be TRBD1 or TRBD2 (6 bases each). Germline CDR1 is ENHRY and CDR2 is SYGVKD. Trimming took 6 bases from V and 7 from J, leaving 19 bases between them. The CDR3 runs to 14 residues. The CDR3 loop reads CAISRDTRGREQYF. The CDR3 DNA reads as TGTGCCATCAGCCGGGACACCCGGGGGAGGGAGCAGTACTTC.

The sample holds a few counts of this clonotype. DNA for the CDR3: TGCAGTGCTAGAGACTTCACCGGGGAGCTGTTTTTT. Protein sequence: CSARDFTGELFF. This chain connects TRBV20-1 to TRBJ2-2, with no clear D. Germline V gives CDR1 DFQATT, CDR2 SNEGSKA (reference sequence). V was clipped by 0 bases and J by 4 bases, with 3 bases between them. This CDR3 region has 12 residues.

In this sample, this clonotype turned up many times. The CDR3 is CASSYERDYNEQFF. DNA for the CDR3: TGTGCCAGCAGTTACGAGCGGGACTACAATGAGCAGTTCTTC. The J gene is TRBJ2-1, the V gene TRBV6-6; the match to TRBD2 covers 7 bases. Germline lookup yields CDR1 MNHNY and CDR2 SVGAGI (reference sequence). Trimming took 2 bases from V and 3 from J; bases not matched to a gene: 1. CDR3 length equals 14 residues.

This clonotype was seen a few times. V is TRBV18 and J is TRBJ2-1, with 8 bases that match TRBD1. With V trimmed by 4 bases and J by 5 bases, 7 bases remained unmatched. Looked up from germline, CDR1 is KGHSH and CDR2 is LQKENI. The CDR3 length is 15 residues. The CDR3 nucleotides read TGTGCCAGCTCACTCCTGACAGGGGCCCACAATGAGCAGTTCTTC. It specifies CASSLLTGAHNEQFF.

This clonotype was observed a few times. This rearrangement joins TRBV20-1 to TRBJ1-4; perhaps TRBD1 as D (5 bases). The CDR3 sequence is 16 residues long. Germline assignment: CDR1 DFQATT and CDR2 SNEGSKA (reference sequence). V was pared by 1 base and J by 8 bases, with 20 bases between. CDR3: CSARGAFRAEREKLFF. Written as DNA, the CDR3 is TGCAGTGCTAGAGGAGCATTCAGGGCGGAGAGGGAAAAACTGTTTTTT.

V usage is TRBV25-1 and J usage is TRBJ2-1; possibly TRBD1 or TRBD2 for D (5 bases each). Germline-derived CDR1 and CDR2 are MGHDK and SYGVNS. There are 15 residues in the CDR3. V lost 1 base and J 0 bases, leaving 7 bases between the germline ends. The CDR3 here is CASSEWGNSYNEQFF. In DNA, the CDR3 is TGTGCCAGCAGTGAATGGGGGAACTCCTACAATGAGCAGTTCTTC.

This clonotype occurred a few times. J is TRBJ2-7 and V is TRBV9; no clear D gene. The germline gives CDR1 SGDLS, CDR2 YYNGEE. V was shortened by 0 bases and J by 4 bases, with 8 bases between the two germline ends. This CDR3 contains 13 residues. The CDR3 sequence is CASSVEVGYEQYF. The CDR3 coding sequence is TGTGCCAGCAGCGTAGAAGTAGGGTACGAGCAGTACTTC.

V and J are TRBV6-1 and TRBJ2-1; tentative D call: TRBD2 (6 bases). Trimming removed 9 bases at V and 9 bases at J, with 30 bases between. The germline CDR1 and CDR2 sequences are MNHNS and SASEGT. The CDR3 length is 17 residues. The CDR3 nucleotides are TGTGCCAGTGCGGGGAGGTCGACTCCGCCCGCGTGGTCTGAGCAGTTCTTC. Residues: CASAGRSTPPAWSEQFF.

This clonotype occurred a few times. The chain is built from TRBV12-3 or TRBV12-4 and TRBJ2-2; 8 nucleotides match TRBD2. Trimming took 5 bases from V and 7 from J; bases not matched to a gene: 6. The CDR3 is 14 amino acids. In nucleotides, the CDR3 is TGTGCCAGCAGTCCCGGACTAGCCTTCGGGGAGCTGTTTTTT. It yields the protein CASSPGLAFGELFF.

The chain uses TRBV7-8 and TRBJ2-7; 7 nucleotides match TRBD2. Trimming took 5 bases from V and 1 from J; bases not matched to a gene: 8. The CDR3 runs to 15 residues. Germline V gene sequence: CDR1 SGHVS, CDR2 FQNEAQ. Here the CDR3 DNA reads TGTGCCAGCAGCCGACTTTCCGGGAGGTCCTACGAGCAGTACTTC. Protein sequence: CASSRLSGRSYEQYF.

The chain couples TRBV2 to TRBJ2-3, with 7 bases lining up with TRBD2. CDR3 length: 15 amino acids. With V trimmed by 7 bases and J by 0 bases, 7 bases remained unmatched. Germline CDR1 and CDR2: SNHLY and FYNNEI. The CDR3 reads CASIFDGRSTDTQYF. The CDR3 DNA follows: TGTGCCAGCATTTTCGACGGGAGGAGCACAGATACGCAGTATTTT.

V and J are TRBV6-6 and TRBJ2-1; the match to TRBD2 covers 9 bases. V was clipped by 5 bases and J by 7 bases; unmatched bases: 12. Germline V gene sequence: CDR1 MNHNY, CDR2 SVGAGI (reference sequence). The CDR3 sequence is 16 residues long. The CDR3 bases are TGTGCCAGCAGTAGGGAGCGGGGGGCGAATCGGAATGAGCAGTTCTTC. Its protein is CASSRERGANRNEQFF.

The gene calls are TRBV30 and TRBJ2-2; D remains unclear. Germline CDR1 GTSNPN, CDR2 SVGIG (reference sequence). This CDR3 has 14 residues. Trimming removed 0 bases at V and 4 bases at J, with 9 bases between. The CDR3 reads CAWSVGSTTGELFF. CDR3 nucleotide sequence: TGTGCCTGGAGTGTAGGGTCGACCACCGGGGAGCTGTTTTTT.

This rearrangement joins TRBV7-8 to TRBJ1-1; D call uncertain. The V end lost 0 bases, the J end lost 10 bases, and 12 bases lay between the germline ends. The CDR3 is 13 amino acids. The germline V gene has CDR1 SGHVS and CDR2 FQNEAQ. In DNA form, the CDR3 reads TGTGCCAGCAGCTTAGCCTGGAGTCGCCCAGCTTTCTTT. Translation: CASSLAWSRPAFF. The variable domain in full, completed from reference TRBV7-8 and TRBJ1-1, reads GAGVSQSPRYKVAKRGQDVALRCDPISGHVSLFWYQQALGQGPEFLTYFQNEAQLDKSGLPSDRFFAERPEGSVSTLKIQRTQQEDSAVYLCASSLAWSRPAFFGQGTRLTVV.

This clonotype has more than one count but fewer than ten. This rearrangement joins TRBV18 to TRBJ1-1; D call uncertain. Germline CDR1 reads KGHSH; CDR2 reads LQKENI. This CDR3 is 13 amino acids long. Trimming pared 3 bases from V and 3 bases from J, leaving 8 bases between. In DNA form, the CDR3 reads TGTGCCAGCTCACCGGGGTCGGACACTGAAGCTTTCTTT. This translates into CASSPGSDTEAFF.

The V and J genes are TRBV28 and TRBJ2-3, with D possibly matching TRBD2 (6 bases). Germline V gene lookup returns CDR1 MDHEN and CDR2 SYDVKM. The CDR3 sequence is 13 residues long. Trimming cost V 6 bases and J 2 bases, with 9 bases left between them. CDR3 amino acids: CASRGGNTDTQYF. CDR3 nucleotides: TGTGCCAGCAGGGGCGGGAACACAGATACGCAGTATTTT.

This clonotype has only a few counts. The rearrangement links TRBV28 to TRBJ2-2; 9 bases are shared with TRBD2. Per the germline V gene, CDR1 is MDHEN and CDR2 is SYDVKM. This CDR3 comprises 16 residues. V was clipped by 6 bases and J by 0 bases; unmatched bases: 5. DNA of the CDR3: TGTGCCAGCAGCTTGGCGGGAGGGCCGAACACCGGGGAGCTGTTTTTT. As protein: CASSLAGGPNTGELFF.

V and J are TRBV6-6 and TRBJ2-2, with D possibly called TRBD1 or TRBD2 (6 bases each). Per germline, CDR1 MNHNY and CDR2 SVGAGI (reference sequence). V lost 0 bases to trimming and J lost 5 bases, with 13 bases between them. CDR3 length: 16 amino acids. This chain's CDR3 is CASSYSIGGITGELFF. For the CDR3, the DNA is TGTGCCAGCAGTTACTCCATAGGGGGGATTACCGGGGAGCTGTTTTTT.

This chain uses TRBV20-1 with TRBJ2-2, with 12 bases fitting TRBD2. Germline loops: CDR1 DFQATT, CDR2 SNEGSKA (reference sequence). The CDR3 has 14 amino acids. V gave up 3 bases and J gave up 6 bases; unmatched junction bases: 2. This CDR3 is CSARASGRAGELFF. The CDR3, as DNA: TGCAGTGCTAGGGCTAGCGGGAGGGCCGGGGAGCTGTTTTTT.